This TCR beta chain was retrieved from a study of T cell repertoires in ileal Crohn's disease. Across the study: Median disease duration was nearly eight years; 35% smoked at surgery. About half of patients got postoperative therapy: around 10 thiopurines, 18 anti-TNF.

Regarding the study as a whole: Endoscopic recurrence occurred in every patient whose clonality exceeded 26.8%.

The data were produced by immunoSEQ multiplex PCR, yet TCRdb's version contains in-frame clones alone and is incomplete. The repertoire holds approximately 11,000 clones, with over 55% as singletons. Comments on this clone: Its antigen is not known.

Time point in this sample: neoterminal ileum biopsy at postoperative endoscopy, about 6 months after surgery. Trimming shortened V by 3 bases and J by 1 base, and 15 bases separated the two germline ends. CDR1 is SGHTA and CDR2 is FQGNSA in the germline V gene. The CDR3 is 16 amino acids. The rearrangement uses TRBV7-2 and TRBJ1-1; D remains ambiguous. What was sequenced was ileal tissue. The clonotype originates from an adult with Crohn's disease. The CDR3 DNA is TGTGCCAGCAGCTTCCTCCTCGGGGTGACGAACACTGAAGCTTTCTTT. Its translation: CASSFLLGVTNTEAFF. Full variable domain (rest looked up from reference TRBV7-2 and TRBJ1-1): GAGVSQSPSNKVTEKGKDVELRCDPISGHTALYWYRQSLGQGLEFLIYFQGNSAPDKSGLPSDRFSAERTGGSVSTLTIQRTQQEDSAVYLCASSFLLGVTNTEAFFGQGTRLTVV.